This T cell receptor (beta chain) stems from a study of blood T cells in healthy people across ages. This clonotype was seen just once. The CDR3 has 14 amino acids. The ends were cut back, 5 bases at V and 6 bases at J, with 14 bases in the middle. The germline V gene encodes CDR1 MNHEY and CDR2 SVGAGI. A second about 7 to 12 cycle PCR used barcoded and J-beta primers. Any given sample supplied a minimum of 2.5 million CDR3-containing paired-end reads. Using its own MiXCR run on the 5' RACE reads, TCRdb lists one record per CDR3 protein. The data contain fewer than 2,000,000 distinct CDR3 sequences, approximately 39% of them singletons.

This rearrangement joins TRBV6-5 to TRBJ1-5, with D perhaps matching TRBD1 (6 bases). The sequenced sample was blood. This sequence originates from a human donor in good health. In nucleotides, the CDR3 is TGTGCCAGCAGTCCAGGGGTAGGTAGTCAGCCCCAGCATTTT. Amino acids: CASSPGVGSQPQHF.